A selection of T cell receptor beta chains follows, all from one sample in a study of OX40 agonist ivuxolimab in advanced cancers. Profiled with immunoSEQ multiplex PCR; TCRdb holds only in-frame clones, not every one. Among roughly 36,000 clones listed, over 85% were seen once. The source material was CD4+ or CD8+ T cells sorted from blood, sampled in a trial of the OX40 agonist ivuxolimab. These receptors originate from an adult with an advanced solid tumor such as melanoma, head and neck, liver or kidney cancer. CDR3s include the opening cysteine and the closing phenylalanine or tryptophan. The D gene is left open where the match is weak.

V gene,D gene,J gene,CDR3 protein,CDR3 DNA
TRBV18,-,TRBJ1-5,CASSPATDQPQHF,TGTGCCAGCTCACCGGCTACGGACCAGCCCCAGCATTTT
TRBV4-3,TRBD2,TRBJ2-3,CASSQDTSGYTDTQYF,TGCGCCAGCAGCCAAGATACTAGCGGGTACACAGATACGCAGTATTTT
TRBV4-2,-,TRBJ1-2,CASSQGDGPPAGGYTF,TGTGCCAGCAGCCAGGGAGATGGACCCCCCGCAGGTGGCTACACCTTC
TRBV5-8,-,TRBJ1-2,CASSLASRTHPTGYTF,TGTGCCAGCAGCTTGGCGTCCCGGACGCACCCGACGGGCTACACCTTC
TRBV29-1,-,TRBJ1-2,CSVVGGSGSGGYTF,TGCAGCGTTGTCGGGGGGTCGGGCTCGGGTGGCTACACCTTC
TRBV7-6,TRBD2,TRBJ2-5,CASSFNTPTSGSGETQYF,TGTGCCAGCAGCTTCAATACGCCCACTAGCGGGAGTGGGGAGACCCAGTACTTC
TRBV2,-,TRBJ2-2,CASSGLMGQGSSGELFF,TGTGCCAGCAGTGGACTTATGGGGCAGGGGTCAAGCGGGGAGCTGTTTTTT
TRBV6-6,TRBD1,TRBJ2-5,CASSLGQGETQYF,TGTGCCAGCAGTTTGGGACAGGGAGAGACCCAGTACTTC
TRBV6-5,-,TRBJ1-2,CASSYSRGDNYGYTF,TGTGCCAGCAGTTACTCGAGGGGGGACAACTATGGCTACACCTTC
TRBV19,-,TRBJ1-2,CASSFRTVYGYTF,TGTGCCAGTAGTTTCAGGACGGTCTATGGCTACACCTTC
TRBV15,TRBD1,TRBJ2-7,CATSRDRSSYEQYF,TGTGCCACCAGCCGGGACAGAAGCTCCTACGAGCAGTACTTC
TRBV6-4,-,TRBJ1-1,CASSEQLNTEAFF,TGTGCCAGCAGTGAACAGTTGAACACTGAAGCTTTCTTT
TRBV11-1,TRBD2,TRBJ2-5,CASSLGRGGETQYF,TGTGCCAGCAGCTTAGGTCGGGGAGGGGAGACCCAGTACTTC
TRBV21-1,-,TRBJ2-1,CANVGDSSSYNEQFF,TGTGCCAACGTTGGGGACTCAAGCTCCTACAATGAGCAGTTCTTC
TRBV9,TRBD1,TRBJ2-5,CASSTSTGTGGGETQYF,TGTGCCAGCAGCACCAGTACCGGGACAGGGGGCGGAGAGACCCAGTACTTC
TRBV11-3,-,TRBJ2-3,CASSQIPGVSTDTQYF,TGTGCCAGCAGCCAGATCCCGGGAGTTAGCACAGATACGCAGTATTTT
TRBV7-2,TRBD2,TRBJ2-7,CASSLVGLASEQYF,TGTGCCAGCAGCTTAGTGGGACTAGCTTCCGAGCAGTACTTC
TRBV29-1,-,TRBJ1-5,CSVAQGGNQPQHF,TGCAGCGTGGCTCAGGGTGGCAATCAGCCCCAGCATTTT
TRBV6-5,-,TRBJ1-5,CASSYSIGRHF,TGTGCCAGCAGTTACTCGATAGGTCGTCATTTT
TRBV5-5,-,TRBJ2-1,CASSYHRTAWDEQFF,TGTGCCAGCAGCTACCATCGGACCGCCTGGGATGAGCAGTTCTTC
TRBV6-1,-,TRBJ2-4,CASSDVRVAKNIQYF,TGTGCCAGCAGTGACGTCAGGGTTGCCAAAAACATTCAGTACTTC
TRBV2,-,TRBJ1-5,CASCEQGHQPQHF,TGTGCCAGCTGTGAACAGGGCCATCAGCCCCAGCATTTT